This T cell receptor (beta chain) originates from a study of blood T cell repertoires in COVID-19. Study as a whole: Sample material is recorded as cDNA or gDNA derived from T cells, B-cell-depleted T cells, or PBMCs.

V was shortened by 6 bases and J by 5 bases, with 13 bases between the two germline ends. Germline assignment: CDR1 LNHDA and CDR2 SQIVND (reference sequence). The CDR3 runs to 14 residues. In the original workflow: Nucleated cell number was recorded as an estimate derived from reference gene primer amplification. Clones were read by immunoSEQ multiplex PCR, and TCRdb kept only the in-frame ones, dropping some. V and J calls and clone size are given by that table; D and trimming were obtained from the DNA. The repertoire includes about half a million clones, 80% to 90% of them detected once, and about 3.2% sits in the top ten.

The gene calls are TRBV19 and TRBJ2-2, with a weak D call TRBD2 (6 bases). What was sequenced was peripheral blood. This clonotype originated in a human donor in a cohort sampled during active COVID-19. The CDR3 coding sequence is TGTGCCAGTAGCCCGGGAGTACTGACCGGGGAGCTGTTTTTT. Translation gives CASSPGVLTGELFF.